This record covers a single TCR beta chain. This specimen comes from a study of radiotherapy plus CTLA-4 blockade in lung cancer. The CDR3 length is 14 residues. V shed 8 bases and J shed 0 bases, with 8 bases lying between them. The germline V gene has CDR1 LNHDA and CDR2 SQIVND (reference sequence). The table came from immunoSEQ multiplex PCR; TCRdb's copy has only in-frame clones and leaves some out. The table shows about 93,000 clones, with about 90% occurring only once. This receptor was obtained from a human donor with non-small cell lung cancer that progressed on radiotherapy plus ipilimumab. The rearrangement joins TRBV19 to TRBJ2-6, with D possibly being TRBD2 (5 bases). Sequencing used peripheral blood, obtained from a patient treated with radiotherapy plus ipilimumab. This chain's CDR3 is CASSGDSGANVLTF. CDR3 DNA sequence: TGTGCCAGTTCCGGGGACTCTGGGGCCAACGTCCTGACTTTC.